This TCR beta chain was identified in a study of CD4 T cells in relation to SARS-CoV-2 and coronaviruses. Whole-study context: TCR beta CDR3s were sequenced after approximately 9-day antigen culture of PBMCs. Notes on the study in general: No crossreactivity against non-spike viral proteins was tested here. Approximately 65% of donors had memory CD4+ clonotypes crossrecognizing SARS-CoV-2 and common cold coronavirus spike.

Libraries were prepared by immunoSEQ multiplex PCR; TCRdb keeps only in-frame clonotypes and omits some of them. The table includes around 41,000 clones, over 75% detected once. CDR3 length: 15 amino acids. V dropped 5 bases and J dropped 8; count of bases not matched to a gene: 12. Germline loops: CDR1 MNHEY, CDR2 SMNVEV (reference sequence). As regards this clone: Its target is not known.

Naive or memory CD4+ cells were cultured 1:1 with T cell-depleted PBMCs plus CEF. The rearrangement uses TRBV27 and TRBJ2-1; 7 positions match TRBD2. This receptor was taken from an adult with COVID-19. Sequencing input: naive CD4+ T cells from PBMCs, cultured in vitro. The subset is: naive CD4+ T cells isolated by negative enrichment. The CDR3 DNA reads as TGTGCCAGCAGTCCCCGTTCAGCGGGGTGGGATGAGCAGTTCTTC. It translates to CASSPRSAGWDEQFF.